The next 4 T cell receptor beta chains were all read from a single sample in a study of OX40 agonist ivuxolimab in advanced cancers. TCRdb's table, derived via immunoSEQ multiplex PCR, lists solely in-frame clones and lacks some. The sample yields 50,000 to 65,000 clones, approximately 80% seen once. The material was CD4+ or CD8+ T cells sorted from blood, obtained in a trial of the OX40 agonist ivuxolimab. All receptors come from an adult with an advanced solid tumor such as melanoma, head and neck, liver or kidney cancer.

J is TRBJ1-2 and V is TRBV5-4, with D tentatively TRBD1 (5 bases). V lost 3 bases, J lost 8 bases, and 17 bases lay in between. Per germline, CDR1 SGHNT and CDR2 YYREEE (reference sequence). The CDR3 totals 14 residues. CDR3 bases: TGTGCCAGCAGCTCCTCTGGGACCCGGGAGGGCTACACCTTC. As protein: CASSSSGTREGYTF.

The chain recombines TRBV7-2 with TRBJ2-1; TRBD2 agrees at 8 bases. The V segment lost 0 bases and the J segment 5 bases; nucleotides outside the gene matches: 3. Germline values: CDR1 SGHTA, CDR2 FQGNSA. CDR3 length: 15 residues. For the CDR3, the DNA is TGTGCCAGCAGCTTAGCACTAGCGGTCAACAATGAGCAGTTCTTC. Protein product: CASSLALAVNNEQFF. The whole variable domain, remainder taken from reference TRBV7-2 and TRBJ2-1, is GAGVSQSPSNKVTEKGKDVELRCDPISGHTALYWYRQSLGQGLEFLIYFQGNSAPDKSGLPSDRFSAERTGGSVSTLTIQRTQQEDSAVYLCASSLALAVNNEQFFGPGTRLTVL.

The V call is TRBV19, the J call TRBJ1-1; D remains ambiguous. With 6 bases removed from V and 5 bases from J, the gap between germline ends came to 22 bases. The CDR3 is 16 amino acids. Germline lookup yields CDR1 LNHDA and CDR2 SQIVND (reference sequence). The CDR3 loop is CASSPLGGRGKTEAFF. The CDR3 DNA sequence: TGTGCCAGTAGCCCCCTGGGAGGGCGGGGAAAGACTGAAGCTTTCTTT.

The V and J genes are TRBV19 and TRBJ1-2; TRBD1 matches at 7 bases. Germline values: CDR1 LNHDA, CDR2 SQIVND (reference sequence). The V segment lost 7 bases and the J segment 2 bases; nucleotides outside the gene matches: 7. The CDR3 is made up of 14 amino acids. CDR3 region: CASTKGQTNYGYTF. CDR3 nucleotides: TGTGCCAGTACCAAGGGACAGACCAACTATGGCTACACCTTC.